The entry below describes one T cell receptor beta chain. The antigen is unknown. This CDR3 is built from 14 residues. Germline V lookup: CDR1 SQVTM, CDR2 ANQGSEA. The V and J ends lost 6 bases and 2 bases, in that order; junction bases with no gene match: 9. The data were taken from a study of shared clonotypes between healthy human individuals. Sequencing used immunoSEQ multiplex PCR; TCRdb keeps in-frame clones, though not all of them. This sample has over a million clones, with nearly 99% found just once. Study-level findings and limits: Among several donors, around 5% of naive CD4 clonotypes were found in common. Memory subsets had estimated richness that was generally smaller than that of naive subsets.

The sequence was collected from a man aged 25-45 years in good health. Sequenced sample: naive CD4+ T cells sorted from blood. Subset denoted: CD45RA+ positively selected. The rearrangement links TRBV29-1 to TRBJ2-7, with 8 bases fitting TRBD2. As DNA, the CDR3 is TGCAGCGTCGACGGGGGGACTAGGACCTACGAGCAGTACTTC. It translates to CSVDGGTRTYEQYF.